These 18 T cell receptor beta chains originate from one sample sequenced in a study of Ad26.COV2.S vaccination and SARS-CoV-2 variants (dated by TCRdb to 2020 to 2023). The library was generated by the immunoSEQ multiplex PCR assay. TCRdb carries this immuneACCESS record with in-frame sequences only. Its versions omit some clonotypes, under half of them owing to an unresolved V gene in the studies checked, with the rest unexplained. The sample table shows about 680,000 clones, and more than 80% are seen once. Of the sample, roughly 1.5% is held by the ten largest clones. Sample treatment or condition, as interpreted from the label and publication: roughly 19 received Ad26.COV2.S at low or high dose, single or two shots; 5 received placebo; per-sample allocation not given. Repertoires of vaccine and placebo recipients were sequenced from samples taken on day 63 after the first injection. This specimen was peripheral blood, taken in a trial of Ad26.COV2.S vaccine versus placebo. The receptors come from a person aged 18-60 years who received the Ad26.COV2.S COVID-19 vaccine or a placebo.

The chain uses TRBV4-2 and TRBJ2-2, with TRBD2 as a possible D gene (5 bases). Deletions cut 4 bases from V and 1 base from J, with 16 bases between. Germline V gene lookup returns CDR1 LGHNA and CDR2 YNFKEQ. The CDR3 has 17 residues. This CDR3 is CASSRRLVGVNTGELFF. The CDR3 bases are TGTGCCAGCAGCCGGAGGCTGGTTGGGGTGAACACCGGGGAGCTGTTTTTT.

The CDR3 region is CASRPLDTEAFF. As DNA, the CDR3 is TGTGCCAGCAGACCCCTCGACACTGAAGCTTTCTTT. This chain connects TRBV7-9 to TRBJ1-1; unclear D gene. V lost 6 bases and J lost 3, with 8 bases in between. CDR3 size: 12 residues. CDR1 is SEHNR, CDR2 FQNEAQ, per germline (reference sequence). The full variable domain, with the rest looked up from reference TRBV7-9 and TRBJ1-1, is DTGVSQNPRHKITKRGQNVTFRCDPISEHNRLYWYRQTLGQGPEFLTYFQNEAQLEKSRLLSDRFSAERPKGSFSTLEIQRTEQGDSAMYLCASRPLDTEAFFGQGTRLTVV.

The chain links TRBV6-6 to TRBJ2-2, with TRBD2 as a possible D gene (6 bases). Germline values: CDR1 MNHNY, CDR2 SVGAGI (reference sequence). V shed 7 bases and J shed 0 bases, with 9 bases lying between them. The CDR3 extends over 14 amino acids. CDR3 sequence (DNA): TGTGCCAGCAAGGAGGGGACGAACACCGGGGAGCTGTTTTTT. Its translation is CASKEGTNTGELFF.

CDR3 sequence (DNA): TGTGCCAGCAGCTTCTATACCACAGATACGCAGTATTTT. Its translation is CASSFYTTDTQYF. The rearrangement uses TRBV7-2 and TRBJ2-3; D ambiguous. The CDR3 length is 13 residues. The V end lost 3 bases, the J end lost 2 bases, and 6 bases lay between the germline ends. Germline loops: CDR1 SGHTA, CDR2 FQGNSA.

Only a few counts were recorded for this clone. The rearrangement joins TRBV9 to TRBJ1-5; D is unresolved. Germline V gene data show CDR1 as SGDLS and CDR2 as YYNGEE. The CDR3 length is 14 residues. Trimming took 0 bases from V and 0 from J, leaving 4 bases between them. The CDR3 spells CASSVDISNQPQHF. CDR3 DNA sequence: TGTGCCAGCAGCGTAGATATTAGCAATCAGCCCCAGCATTTT. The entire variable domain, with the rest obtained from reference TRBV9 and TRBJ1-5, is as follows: DSGVTQTPKHLITATGQRVTLRCSPRSGDLSVYWYQQSLDQGLQFLIQYYNGEERAKGNILERFSAQQFPDLHSELNLSSLELGDSALYFCASSVDISNQPQHFGDGTRLSIL.

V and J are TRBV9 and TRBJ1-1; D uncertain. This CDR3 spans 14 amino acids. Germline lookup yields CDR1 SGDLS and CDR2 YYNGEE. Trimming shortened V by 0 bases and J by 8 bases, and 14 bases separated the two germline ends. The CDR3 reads CASSVEGWSGEAFF. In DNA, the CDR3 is TGTGCCAGCAGCGTAGAGGGATGGTCAGGAGAAGCTTTCTTT.

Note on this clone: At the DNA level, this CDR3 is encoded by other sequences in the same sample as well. The CDR3 nucleotides are TGTGCCAGCAGCCCGGGTTTGGGTGGCTACACCTTC. Translated: CASSPGLGGYTF. The genes are TRBV5-6 and TRBJ1-2; D is uncertain. V gave up 4 bases and J gave up 7 bases, with 11 bases separating them. The CDR3 extends over 12 amino acids. Per the germline V gene, CDR1 is SGHDT and CDR2 is YYEEEE.

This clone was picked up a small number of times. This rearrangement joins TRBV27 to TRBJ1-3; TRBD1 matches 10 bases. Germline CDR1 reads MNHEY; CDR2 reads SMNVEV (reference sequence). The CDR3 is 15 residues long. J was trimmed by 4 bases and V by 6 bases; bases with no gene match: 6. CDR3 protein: CASRRGTGVGNTIYF. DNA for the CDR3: TGTGCCAGCAGACGGGGGACAGGGGTAGGAAACACCATATATTTT.

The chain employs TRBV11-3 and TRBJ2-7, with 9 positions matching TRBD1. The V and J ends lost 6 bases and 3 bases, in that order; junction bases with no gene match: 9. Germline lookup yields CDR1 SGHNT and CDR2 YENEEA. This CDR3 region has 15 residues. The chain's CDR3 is CASRHGQGLLYEQYF. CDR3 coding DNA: TGTGCCAGCAGACACGGACAGGGGCTTCTCTACGAGCAGTACTTC.

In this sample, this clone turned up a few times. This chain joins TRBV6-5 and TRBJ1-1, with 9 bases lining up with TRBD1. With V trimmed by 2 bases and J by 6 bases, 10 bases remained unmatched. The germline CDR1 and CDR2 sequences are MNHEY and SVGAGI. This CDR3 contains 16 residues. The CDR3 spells CASSYAPGQGRSEAFF. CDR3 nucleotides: TGTGCCAGCAGTTACGCTCCGGGACAGGGTAGGTCTGAAGCTTTCTTT.

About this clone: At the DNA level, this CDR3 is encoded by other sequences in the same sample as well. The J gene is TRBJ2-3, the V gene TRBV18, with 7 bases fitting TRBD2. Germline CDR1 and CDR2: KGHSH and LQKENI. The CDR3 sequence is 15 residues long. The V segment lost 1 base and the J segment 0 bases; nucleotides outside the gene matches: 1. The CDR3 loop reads CASSPLSGSTDTQYF. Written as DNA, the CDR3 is TGTGCCAGCTCACCACTTAGCGGGAGCACAGATACGCAGTATTTT. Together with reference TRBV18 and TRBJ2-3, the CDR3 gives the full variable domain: NAGVMQNPRHLVRRRGQEARLRCSPMKGHSHVYWYRQLPEEGLKFMVYLQKENIIDESGMPKERFSAEFPKEGPSILRIQQVVRGDSAAYFCASSPLSGSTDTQYFGPGTRLTVL.

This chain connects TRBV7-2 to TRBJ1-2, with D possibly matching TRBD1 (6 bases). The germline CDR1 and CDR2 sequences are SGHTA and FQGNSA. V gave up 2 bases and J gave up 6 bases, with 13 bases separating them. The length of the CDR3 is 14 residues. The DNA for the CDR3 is TGTGCCAGCAGCTTAAACTGGGGGCTCGATGGCTACACCTTC. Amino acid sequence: CASSLNWGLDGYTF.

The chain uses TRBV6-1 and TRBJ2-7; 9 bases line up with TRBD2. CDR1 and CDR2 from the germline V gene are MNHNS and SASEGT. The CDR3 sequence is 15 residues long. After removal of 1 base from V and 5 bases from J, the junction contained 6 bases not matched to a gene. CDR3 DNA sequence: TGTGCCAGCAGTGAAGTTCCGGGACTAGCCGACGAGCAGTACTTC. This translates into CASSEVPGLADEQYF.

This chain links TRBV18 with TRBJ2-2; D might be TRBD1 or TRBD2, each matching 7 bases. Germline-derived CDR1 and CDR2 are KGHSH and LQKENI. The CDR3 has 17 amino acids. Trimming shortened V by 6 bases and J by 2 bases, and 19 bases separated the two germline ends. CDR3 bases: TGTGCCAGCTCCCTCTGGGGGGGGACAGACAACACCGGGGAGCTGTTTTTT. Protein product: CASSLWGGTDNTGELFF.

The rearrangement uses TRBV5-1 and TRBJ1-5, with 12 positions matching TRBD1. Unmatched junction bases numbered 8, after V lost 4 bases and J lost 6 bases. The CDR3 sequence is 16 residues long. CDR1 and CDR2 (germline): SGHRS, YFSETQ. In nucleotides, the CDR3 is TGCGCCAGCAGCCTGGGGGGACAGGGGGCTTCTCAGCCCCAGCATTTT. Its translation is CASSLGGQGASQPQHF. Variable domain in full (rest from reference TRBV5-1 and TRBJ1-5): KAGVTQTPRYLIKTRGQQVTLSCSPISGHRSVSWYQQTPGQGLQFLFEYFSETQRNKGNFPGRFSGRQFSNSRSEMNVSTLELGDSALYLCASSLGGQGASQPQHFGDGTRLSIL.

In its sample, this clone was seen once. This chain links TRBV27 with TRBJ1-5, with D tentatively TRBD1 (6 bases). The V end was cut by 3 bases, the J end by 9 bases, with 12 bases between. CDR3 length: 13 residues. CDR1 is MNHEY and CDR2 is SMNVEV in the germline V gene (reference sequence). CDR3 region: CASSFGGLGPQHF. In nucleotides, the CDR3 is TGTGCCAGCAGTTTCGGGGGGCTGGGGCCCCAGCATTTT.

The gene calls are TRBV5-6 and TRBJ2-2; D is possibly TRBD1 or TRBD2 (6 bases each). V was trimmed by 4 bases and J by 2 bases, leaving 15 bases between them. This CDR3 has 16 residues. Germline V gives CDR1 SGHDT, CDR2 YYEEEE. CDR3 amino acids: CASSTLGGRNTGELFF. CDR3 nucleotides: TGTGCCAGCAGCACGTTAGGGGGGCGTAACACCGGGGAGCTGTTTTTT.

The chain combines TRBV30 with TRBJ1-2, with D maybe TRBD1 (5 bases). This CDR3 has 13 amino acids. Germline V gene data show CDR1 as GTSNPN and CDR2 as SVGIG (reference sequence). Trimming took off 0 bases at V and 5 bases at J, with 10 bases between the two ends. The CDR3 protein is CAWSVGTGYGYTF. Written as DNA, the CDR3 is TGTGCCTGGAGTGTAGGGACGGGATATGGCTACACCTTC. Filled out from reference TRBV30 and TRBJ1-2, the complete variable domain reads SQTIHQWPATLVQPVGSPLSLECTVEGTSNPNLYWYRQAAGRGLQLLFYSVGIGQISSEVPQNLSASRPQDRQFILSSKKLLLSDSGFYLCAWSVGTGYGYTFGSGTRLTVV.